This T cell receptor beta chain was sequenced in a study of blood T cell repertoires in COVID-19. This clone has only a few counts. Profiled with immunoSEQ multiplex PCR; TCRdb holds only in-frame clones, not every one. The table lists 100,000 to 150,000 clones, 85% to 90% of them singletons. The clonotype was recovered from an elderly woman with COVID-19, enrolled during active disease. Sequenced input: peripheral blood.

The CDR3 DNA is TGCGCCAGCAGCAGGGGAGGGGGAAACACTGAAGCTTTCTTT. The encoded protein is CASSRGGGNTEAFF. The genes are TRBV5-1 and TRBJ1-1, with D perhaps matching TRBD1 (6 bases). The germline CDR1 and CDR2 sequences are SGHRS and YFSETQ. The CDR3 has 14 residues. V dropped 4 bases and J dropped 2 bases, with 12 bases sitting between them.